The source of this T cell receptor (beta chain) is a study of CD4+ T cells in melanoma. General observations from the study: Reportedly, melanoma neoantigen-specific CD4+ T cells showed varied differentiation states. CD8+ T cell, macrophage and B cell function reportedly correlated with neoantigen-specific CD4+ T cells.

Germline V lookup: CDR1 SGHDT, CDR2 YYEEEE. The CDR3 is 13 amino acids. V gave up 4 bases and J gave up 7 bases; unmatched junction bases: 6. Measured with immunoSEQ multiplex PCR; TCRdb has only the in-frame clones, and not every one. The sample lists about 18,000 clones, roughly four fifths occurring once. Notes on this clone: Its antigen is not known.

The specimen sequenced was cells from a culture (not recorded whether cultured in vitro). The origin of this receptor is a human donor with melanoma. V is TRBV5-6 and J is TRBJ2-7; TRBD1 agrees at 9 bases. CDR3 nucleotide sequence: TGTGCCAGCAGCCACAGGGGGCGTTGGGAGCAGTACTTC. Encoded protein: CASSHRGRWEQYF.